At least ten counts were recorded for the clone carrying this T cell receptor beta chain. Its target is unknown. This entry belongs to a study of read filtering for tumor transcriptome and immune sequencing. Overall study: IR-seq gave about 3.5 to 10.27 million TCR reads per sample; RNA-seq gave about 80 to 1,400.

Study-level findings and limits: The CD138-negative fraction was mixed bone marrow immune cells, not pure T cells.

From germline, CDR1 is ENHRY and CDR2 SYGVKD. The V and J ends lost 0 bases and 4 bases respectively, with 11 bases between them. The CDR3 sequence is 15 residues long. The library was built from 400 to 500 ng RNA with molecular barcoded adaptors for alpha/delta and beta/gamma chains. TCRdb passed the reads through MiXCR, listing each CDR3 protein once. The data contain 25,000 or so distinct CDR3 sequences, around a fifth of them singletons. The origin of this receptor is a donor over 35 with multiple myeloma. The sequenced sample consisted of a population of CD138-negative cells sorted from bone marrow. The chain recombines TRBV10-3 with TRBJ2-3; the D gene is possibly TRBD1 (5 bases). Written as DNA, the CDR3 is TGTGCCATCAGTGAGTCTCCAGGGCGGCCAGATACGCAGTATTTT. This codes for CAISESPGRPDTQYF.